These 25 T cell receptor beta chains share one sample of origin, sequenced in a study of T cell responses to AZD1222 COVID-19 vaccine (TCRdb year 2021). Library prep was done by the immunoSEQ multiplex PCR assay. What TCRdb holds here is the immuneACCESS table cut down to in-frame rearrangements. Part of the clones is not present; checked against another copy, under half of the missing clones reflect an unresolved V gene, and the others are unexplained. Across this sample there are 72,000 or so clones, with over 85% seen only once. Together, the top ten hold 4.2% of the sample. The time point label, read with the paper, signifies: baseline before first vaccination. The material was peripheral blood, obtained on day 0 of AZD1222 vaccination. Source of these receptors: an adult in good health.

In its sample, this clone was seen a few times. The rearrangement links TRBV6-5 to TRBJ1-2, with 10 bases fitting TRBD1. The V segment lost 5 bases and the J segment 7 bases; nucleotides outside the gene matches: 4. The CDR3 is 13 residues long. The V gene's germline CDR1 is MNHEY and CDR2 SVGAGI. The CDR3 sequence is CASSTDRGPGYTF. CDR3 coding DNA: TGTGCCAGCAGTACTGACAGGGGGCCTGGCTACACCTTC.

This chain connects TRBV18 to TRBJ2-1; perhaps TRBD2 as D (6 bases). The germline gives CDR1 KGHSH, CDR2 LQKENI. The CDR3 covers 12 residues. The germline V and J ends were trimmed by 2 bases and 10 bases, with 9 bases remaining between them. CDR3 residues: CASSPGGTEQFF. Here the CDR3 DNA reads TGTGCCAGCTCACCAGGGGGGACCGAGCAGTTCTTC.

This clone showed up just once. The rearrangement joins TRBV4-2 to TRBJ1-2, with D uncertain. V shed 4 bases and J shed 3 bases, with 12 bases lying between them. Germline assignment: CDR1 LGHNA and CDR2 YNFKEQ. The CDR3 loop spans 14 amino acids. This CDR3 is CASSPPGEDYGYTF. In nucleotides, the CDR3 is TGTGCCAGCAGCCCCCCTGGAGAGGACTATGGCTACACCTTC.

The chain couples TRBV2 to TRBJ2-5, with D perhaps assigned TRBD1 or TRBD2 (5 bases each). V lost 8 bases to trimming and J lost 3 bases, with 13 bases between them. This CDR3 spans 13 amino acids. Germline assignment: CDR1 SNHLY and CDR2 FYNNEI. CDR3 coding DNA: TGTGCCAGCTGCCCAGGGAGCGAAGAGACCCAGTACTTC. Translating gives CASCPGSEETQYF.

A single count supports this clone. The chain links TRBV27 to TRBJ1-1; no firm D call. The length of the CDR3 is 15 residues. From germline, CDR1 is MNHEY and CDR2 SMNVEV (reference sequence). Trimming took 4 bases from V and 1 from J, leaving 13 bases between them. CDR3 amino acids: CASSSRGPGNTEAFF. In nucleotides, the CDR3 is TGTGCCAGCAGTTCCCGCGGCCCGGGGAACACTGAAGCTTTCTTT.

Note on this clone: The same CDR3 can be traced to other DNA sequences in this sample. The V and J genes are TRBV11-3 and TRBJ2-2; D remains unclear. The germline gives CDR1 SGHNT, CDR2 YENEEA. This CDR3 is 15 amino acids long. Trimming took off 1 base at V and 1 base at J, with 7 bases between the two ends. The DNA for the CDR3 is TGTGCCAGCAGCTTAGTAGGCGGGAACACCGGGGAGCTGTTTTTT. It is translated as CASSLVGGNTGELFF.

This sequence joins TRBV11-3 and TRBJ2-6; D gene uncertain. Deletions cut 4 bases from V and 0 bases from J, with 13 bases between. Germline V gene lookup returns CDR1 SGHNT and CDR2 YENEEA. This CDR3 is 17 amino acids long. As DNA, the CDR3 is TGTGCCAGCAGCTCCGCGACGTTCGACTCTGGGGCCAACGTCCTGACTTTC. It translates to CASSSATFDSGANVLTF.

This chain joins TRBV7-2 and TRBJ1-3; D gene unclear. This CDR3 has 13 amino acids. The V end lost 2 bases, the J end lost 7 bases, and 9 bases lay between the germline ends. CDR1 is SGHTA and CDR2 is FQGNSA in the germline V gene. The CDR3 DNA follows: TGTGCCAGCAGCTTAATGAGGGAGAACACCATATATTTT. Protein: CASSLMRENTIYF.

The chain links TRBV7-3 to TRBJ1-6, with TRBD1 matching over 8 bases. V was pared by 2 bases and J by 10 bases, with 7 bases of the junction left unmatched. This CDR3 has 15 amino acids. Germline V gene data show CDR1 as SGHTA and CDR2 as FQGTGA. DNA for the CDR3: TGTGCCAGCAGCTTACAGGGGGCTTTTGGGTCACCCCTCCACTTT. Its translation is CASSLQGAFGSPLHF.

The chain joins TRBV19 to TRBJ1-2; D not certain. The CDR3 is 12 residues long. Trimming removed 5 bases at V and 7 bases at J, with 11 bases between. Germline-derived CDR1 and CDR2 are LNHDA and SQIVND (reference sequence). The CDR3 DNA reads as TGTGCCAGTAGTCCAGGAGGGCCTGGCTACACCTTC. This codes for CASSPGGPGYTF.

J is TRBJ2-2 and V is TRBV30, with TRBD2 matching over 8 bases. Germline V gene sequence: CDR1 GTSNPN, CDR2 SVGIG (reference sequence). Unmatched junction bases numbered 4, after V lost 4 bases and J lost 6 bases. The CDR3 contains 13 residues. The DNA for the CDR3 is TGTGCCTGGAATCGGGAGGGAGCCGGGGAGCTGTTTTTT. Amino acids: CAWNREGAGELFF.

The J gene is TRBJ2-1, the V gene TRBV5-6, with D possibly TRBD2 on 5 matching bases. The CDR3 spans 16 residues. CDR1 is SGHDT and CDR2 is YYEEEE in the germline V gene. V lost 3 bases to trimming and J lost 4 bases, with 17 bases between them. The CDR3 DNA follows: TGTGCCAGCAGCTACCGGTTGGGAGCTCTATACAATGAGCAGTTCTTC. As protein: CASSYRLGALYNEQFF.

V is TRBV24-1 and J is TRBJ2-1, with TRBD2 identical over 9 bases. Trimming took 5 bases from V and 8 from J; bases not matched to a gene: 9. The germline V gene encodes CDR1 KGHDR and CDR2 SFDVKD. The length of the CDR3 is 15 residues. In DNA, the CDR3 is TGTGCCACCAGTGCGCTCTCTAGCGGGATATATGAGCAGTTCTTC. As protein: CATSALSSGIYEQFF.

This clone was counted between two and nine times. CDR3 sequence reads: CASRDVHGYTF. The CDR3 DNA is TGTGCCAGTAGAGACGTCCATGGCTACACCTTC. The rearrangement joins TRBV19 to TRBJ1-2, with D hard to call. This CDR3 has 11 residues. Trimming took 6 bases from V and 6 from J, leaving 8 bases between them. Germline CDR1 LNHDA, CDR2 SQIVND (reference sequence).

The CDR3: CASAGYSGNTIYF. As DNA, the CDR3 is TGTGCCAGCGCAGGTTACTCTGGAAACACCATATATTTT. The chain couples TRBV12-3 or TRBV12-4 to TRBJ1-3; D is uncertain. This CDR3 has 13 amino acids. The V end was cut by 8 bases, the J end by 0 bases, with 8 bases between.

This clone turned up a few times. The V call is TRBV4-1, the J call TRBJ2-7, with D maybe TRBD2 (6 bases). Germline-derived CDR1 and CDR2 are MGHRA and YSYEKL. Trimming took 0 bases from V and 6 from J, leaving 9 bases between them. The CDR3 length is 13 residues. CDR3 protein: CASSQDARGEQYF. The CDR3 nucleotides read TGCGCCAGCAGCCAAGATGCGCGGGGCGAGCAGTACTTC.

V is TRBV19 and J is TRBJ1-5, with 9 bases fitting TRBD1. This CDR3 comprises 16 residues. CDR1 is LNHDA, CDR2 SQIVND, per germline (reference sequence). V lost 5 bases, J lost 3 bases, and 8 bases stayed unmatched. The CDR3 reads CASSGGTGLVNQPQHF. DNA of the CDR3: TGTGCCAGTAGTGGTGGGACAGGGCTGGTCAATCAGCCCCAGCATTTT. Supplemented by reference TRBV19 and TRBJ1-5, the full variable domain reads DGGITQSPKYLFRKEGQNVTLSCEQNLNHDAMYWYRQDPGQGLRLIYYSQIVNDFQKGDIAEGYSVSREKKESFPLTVTSAQKNPTAFYLCASSGGTGLVNQPQHFGDGTRLSIL.

The chain is built from TRBV11-3 and TRBJ1-6; D is unresolved. The CDR3 loop spans 12 amino acids. CDR1 and CDR2 (germline): SGHNT, YENEEA. V gave up 4 bases and J gave up 7 bases, with 5 bases separating them. In DNA, the CDR3 is TGTGCCAGCAGCTCCGTAAATTCACCCCTCCACTTT. Its protein is CASSSVNSPLHF.

J is TRBJ2-7 and V is TRBV11-3; 9 bases match TRBD1. The CDR3 contains 13 residues. Germline V lookup: CDR1 SGHNT, CDR2 YENEEA. Trimming took 5 bases from V and 3 from J; bases not matched to a gene: 2. The CDR3, as DNA: TGTGCCAGCAGCCCGACAGGGGGCTACGAGCAGTACTTC. Translating gives CASSPTGGYEQYF.

V usage is TRBV25-1 and J usage is TRBJ1-1; D is unresolved. The ends were cut back, 8 bases at V and 7 bases at J, with 20 bases in the middle. CDR1 MGHDK and CDR2 SYGVNS come from the germline V gene. The CDR3 extends over 14 amino acids. DNA for the CDR3: TGTGCCAGCTCAAACAGCGTAGGAGAAAATGAAGCTTTCTTT. Translating gives CASSNSVGENEAFF.

This chain connects TRBV5-6 to TRBJ1-2, with 10 bases identical to TRBD1. Unmatched junction bases numbered 9, after V lost 4 bases and J lost 6 bases. The CDR3 has 15 residues. Germline V gives CDR1 SGHDT, CDR2 YYEEEE. As DNA, the CDR3 is TGTGCCAGCAGCAAAAGGACAGGGGGTCGTCATGGCTACACCTTC. This gives the protein CASSKRTGGRHGYTF.

The V call is TRBV18, the J call TRBJ2-3; perhaps TRBD2 as D (5 bases). This CDR3 region has 13 residues. Germline values: CDR1 KGHSH, CDR2 LQKENI. V was clipped by 6 bases and J by 2 bases, with 9 bases between them. DNA for the CDR3: TGTGCCAGCTCGTGGACTTACACAGATACGCAGTATTTT. It encodes CASSWTYTDTQYF.

The gene calls are TRBV19 and TRBJ1-6; D possibly corresponds to TRBD1 (5 bases). V shed 2 bases and J shed 0 bases, with 20 bases lying between them. The length of the CDR3 is 20 residues. Germline V gene lookup returns CDR1 LNHDA and CDR2 SQIVND (reference sequence). The CDR3 coding sequence is TGTGCCAGTAGTATACTCCCCCCGGGACTGACCTCCTCCTATAATTCACCCCTCCACTTT. It is translated as CASSILPPGLTSSYNSPLHF.

This clone occurred once. V gene TRBV4-2 combines with J gene TRBJ2-3, with 7 bases matching TRBD2. The CDR3 contains 14 residues. From germline, CDR1 is LGHNA and CDR2 YNFKEQ. V gave up 11 bases and J gave up 0 bases; unmatched junction bases: 8. The CDR3 nucleotides are TGTGCCGCCGCGGGGGACGCTAGCACAGATACGCAGTATTTT. Translation: CAAAGDASTDTQYF.

The V gene is TRBV18, the J gene TRBJ1-2; 10 bases fit TRBD1. CDR3 size: 14 residues. The junction had 1 base not matched to a gene; V was cut back by 3 bases and J by 3 bases. CDR1 is KGHSH and CDR2 is LQKENI in the germline V gene. The CDR3 bases are TGTGCCAGCTCACCCGGACAGGGGGACTATGGCTACACCTTC. Translation: CASSPGQGDYGYTF.